This T cell receptor (beta chain) is drawn from a study of blood T cell repertoires in COVID-19. The overall study: The United States, Italy and Spain provided the acute and convalescent COVID-19 samples. Sample material is recorded as cDNA or gDNA derived from T cells, B-cell-depleted T cells, or PBMCs.

As handled by the study authors: Reference gene primer amplification gave nucleated cell count estimates. Data came from immunoSEQ multiplex PCR; TCRdb stores just in-frame clones and leaves some out. V, J and clone size reflect that table, while D and trimming were determined from the DNA. The table shows under 80,000 clones, with about four fifths occurring only once. This CDR3 contains 16 residues. The germline V gene has CDR1 MNHEY and CDR2 SMNVEV (reference sequence). V was clipped by 3 bases and J by 2 bases; unmatched bases: 7. The V call is TRBV27, the J call TRBJ2-5; 9 bases agree with TRBD2. Sequenced sample: peripheral blood. The TCR originated in a human donor in a cohort sampled during active COVID-19. CDR3 amino acids: CASSFLRGGRQETQYF. The CDR3 DNA sequence: TGTGCCAGCAGTTTTTTGCGGGGGGGGCGTCAAGAGACCCAGTACTTC.